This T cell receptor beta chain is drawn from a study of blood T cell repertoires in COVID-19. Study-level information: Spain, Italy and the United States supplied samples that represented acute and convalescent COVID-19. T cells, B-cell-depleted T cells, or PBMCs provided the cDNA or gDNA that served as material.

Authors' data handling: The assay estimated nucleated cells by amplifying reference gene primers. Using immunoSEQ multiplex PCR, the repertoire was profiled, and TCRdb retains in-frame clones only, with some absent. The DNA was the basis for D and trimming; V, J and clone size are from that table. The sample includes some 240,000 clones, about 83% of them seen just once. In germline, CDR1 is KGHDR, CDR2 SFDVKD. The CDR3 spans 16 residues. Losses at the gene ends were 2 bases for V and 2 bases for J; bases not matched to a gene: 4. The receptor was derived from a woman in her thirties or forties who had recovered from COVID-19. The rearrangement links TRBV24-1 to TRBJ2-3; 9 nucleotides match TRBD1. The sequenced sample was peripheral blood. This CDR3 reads CATSDWGTGTTDTQYF. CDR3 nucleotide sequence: TGTGCCACCAGTGATTGGGGGACAGGGACCACAGATACGCAGTATTTT.